A selection of T cell receptor beta chains follows, all from one sample in a study of T cell changes during pregnancy in multiple sclerosis. Produced via immunoSEQ multiplex PCR; TCRdb's table is partial and in-frame only. The sample yields about 88,000 clones, 80% to 95% seen once. The input for sequencing was peripheral blood, taken in the first trimester of pregnancy. All receptors derive from a female donor with multiple sclerosis, enrolled in a pregnancy study. Both conserved end residues are part of each CDR3. Fields, in order: J gene, D gene, V gene, clone size, CDR3 DNA, CDR3 protein. The D gene is left open where the match is weak. Rows may omit the clone size; those that give it use once, few, many or a size class.

j_call: TRBJ2-5
d_call: .
v_call: TRBV21-1
clone_size: .
cdr3_nt: TGTGCCAGCAGCGGCCAGACAGGATATCGTGCGGGAGTCAAAGAGACCCAGTACTTC
cdr3_aa: CASSGQTGYRAGVKETQYF

j_call: TRBJ1-1
d_call: TRBD1
v_call: TRBV9
clone_size: .
cdr3_nt: TGTGCCAGCAGCCTATGGGACAGGAACACTGAAGCTTTCTTT
cdr3_aa: CASSLWDRNTEAFF

j_call: TRBJ1-5
d_call: TRBD1
v_call: TRBV5-1
clone_size: .
cdr3_nt: TGCGCCAGCAGCCCGAATCCGGGACAGAGAGGGCCCCAGCATTTT
cdr3_aa: CASSPNPGQRGPQHF

j_call: TRBJ2-2
d_call: .
v_call: TRBV9
clone_size: .
cdr3_nt: TGTGCCAGCAGCCCCTCCGGACAGTCCACCGGGGAGCTGTTTTTT
cdr3_aa: CASSPSGQSTGELFF

j_call: TRBJ2-7
d_call: .
v_call: TRBV29-1
clone_size: .
cdr3_nt: TGCAGCGTTGTCGGAGACCAGTCCTACGAGCAGTACTTC
cdr3_aa: CSVVGDQSYEQYF

j_call: TRBJ2-7
d_call: TRBD2
v_call: TRBV7-6
clone_size: .
cdr3_nt: TGTGCCAGCAGCGCCTTACTAGCGGGAGGGGCTTCCTACGAGCAGTACTTC
cdr3_aa: CASSALLAGGASYEQYF

j_call: TRBJ1-5
d_call: TRBD1
v_call: TRBV5-8
clone_size: .
cdr3_nt: TGTGCCAGCAGCCAGGGGGACACCCTAAATCAGCCCCAGCATTTT
cdr3_aa: CASSQGDTLNQPQHF

j_call: TRBJ1-5
d_call: TRBD1
v_call: TRBV11-1
clone_size: .
cdr3_nt: TGTGCCAGCAACATACAGGGGGAAAAGGGCAATCAGCCCCAGCATTTT
cdr3_aa: CASNIQGEKGNQPQHF

j_call: TRBJ2-7
d_call: .
v_call: TRBV27
clone_size: once
cdr3_nt: TGTGCCAGCAGTTCGACCGACTTAACTAGAGGTGGGACCTACGAGCAGTACTTC
cdr3_aa: CASSSTDLTRGGTYEQYF

j_call: TRBJ1-5
d_call: .
v_call: TRBV19
clone_size: .
cdr3_nt: TGTGCCAGTACCAGCGGGGGGGCAGGACAGCCCCAGCATTTT
cdr3_aa: CASTSGGAGQPQHF

j_call: TRBJ1-1
d_call: .
v_call: TRBV6-4
clone_size: .
cdr3_nt: TGTGCCAGCAGTGACTCGTTGCGCGTAGGGGCTGAAGCTTTCTTT
cdr3_aa: CASSDSLRVGAEAFF

j_call: TRBJ1-1
d_call: .
v_call: TRBV28
clone_size: .
cdr3_nt: TGTGCCAGCTTCTGGGGAGGATCCCACACTGAAGCTTTCTTT
cdr3_aa: CASFWGGSHTEAFF

j_call: TRBJ2-3
d_call: .
v_call: TRBV19
clone_size: .
cdr3_nt: TGTGCCAGTAGCATACAGGGCCTCGTGGTCTCCACAGATACGCAGTATTTT
cdr3_aa: CASSIQGLVVSTDTQYF

j_call: TRBJ2-7
d_call: TRBD1
v_call: TRBV4-1
clone_size: .
cdr3_nt: TGCGCCAGCAGCCAAGTGGGACAGGCCTACGAGCAGTACTTC
cdr3_aa: CASSQVGQAYEQYF

j_call: TRBJ1-2
d_call: TRBD1
v_call: TRBV7-9
clone_size: .
cdr3_nt: TGTGCCAGCAGCTCCACAGGGGGCTATGGCTACACCTTC
cdr3_aa: CASSSTGGYGYTF